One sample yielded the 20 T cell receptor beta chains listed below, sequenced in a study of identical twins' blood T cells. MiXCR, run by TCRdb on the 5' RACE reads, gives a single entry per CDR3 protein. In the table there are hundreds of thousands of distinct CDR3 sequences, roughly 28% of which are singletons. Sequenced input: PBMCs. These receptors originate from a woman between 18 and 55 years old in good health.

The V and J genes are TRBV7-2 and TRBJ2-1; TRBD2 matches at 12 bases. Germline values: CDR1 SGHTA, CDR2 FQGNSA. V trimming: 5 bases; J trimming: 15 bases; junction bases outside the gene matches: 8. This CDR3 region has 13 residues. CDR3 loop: CASSLFTSGGLFF. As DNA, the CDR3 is TGTGCCAGCAGCCTATTTACTAGCGGGGGGCTGTTCTTC.

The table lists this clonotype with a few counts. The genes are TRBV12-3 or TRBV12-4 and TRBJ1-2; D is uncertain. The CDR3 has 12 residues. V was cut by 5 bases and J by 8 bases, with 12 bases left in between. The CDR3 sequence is CASSLPGDGYTF. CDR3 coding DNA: TGTGCCAGCAGTCTCCCGGGCGACGGCTACACCTTC.

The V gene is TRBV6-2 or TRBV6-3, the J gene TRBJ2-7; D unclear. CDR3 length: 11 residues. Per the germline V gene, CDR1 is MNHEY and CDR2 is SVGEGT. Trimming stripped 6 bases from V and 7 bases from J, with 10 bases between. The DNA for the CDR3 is TGTGCCAGCAGGCGGCCCGGGGAGCAGTACTTC. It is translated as CASRRPGEQYF.

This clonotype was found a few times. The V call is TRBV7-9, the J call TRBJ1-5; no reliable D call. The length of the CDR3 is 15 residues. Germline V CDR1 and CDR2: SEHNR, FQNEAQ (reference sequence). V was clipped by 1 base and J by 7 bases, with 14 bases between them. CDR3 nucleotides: TGTGCCAGCAGCTTAGGGACCTCGGATGGGCAGCCCCAGCATTTT. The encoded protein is CASSLGTSDGQPQHF.

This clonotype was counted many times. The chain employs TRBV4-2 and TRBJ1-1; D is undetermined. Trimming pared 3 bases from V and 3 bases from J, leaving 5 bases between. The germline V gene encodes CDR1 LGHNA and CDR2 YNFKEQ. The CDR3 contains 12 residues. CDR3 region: CASSHRDTEAFF. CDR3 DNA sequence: TGTGCCAGCAGCCACCGGGACACTGAAGCTTTCTTT.

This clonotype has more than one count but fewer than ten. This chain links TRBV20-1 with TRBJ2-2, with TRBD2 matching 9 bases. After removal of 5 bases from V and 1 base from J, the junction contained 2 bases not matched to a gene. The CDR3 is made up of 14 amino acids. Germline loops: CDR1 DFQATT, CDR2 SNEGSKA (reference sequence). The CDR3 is CSARLAENTGELFF. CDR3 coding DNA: TGCAGTGCTCGACTAGCGGAGAACACCGGGGAGCTGTTTTTT.

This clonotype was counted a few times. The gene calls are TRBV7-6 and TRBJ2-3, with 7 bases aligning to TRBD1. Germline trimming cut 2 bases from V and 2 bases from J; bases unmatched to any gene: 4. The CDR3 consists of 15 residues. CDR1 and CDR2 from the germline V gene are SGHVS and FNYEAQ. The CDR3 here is CASSLTGDLTDTQYF. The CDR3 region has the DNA TGTGCCAGCAGCTTAACAGGGGATCTCACAGATACGCAGTATTTT.

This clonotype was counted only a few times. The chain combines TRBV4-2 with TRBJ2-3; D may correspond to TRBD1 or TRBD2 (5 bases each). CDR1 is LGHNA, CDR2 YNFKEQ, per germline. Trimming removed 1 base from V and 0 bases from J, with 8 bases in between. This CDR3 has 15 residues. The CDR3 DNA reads TGTGCCAGCAGCCAAGGAGGGGCTAGCACAGATACGCAGTATTTT. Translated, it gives CASSQGGASTDTQYF.

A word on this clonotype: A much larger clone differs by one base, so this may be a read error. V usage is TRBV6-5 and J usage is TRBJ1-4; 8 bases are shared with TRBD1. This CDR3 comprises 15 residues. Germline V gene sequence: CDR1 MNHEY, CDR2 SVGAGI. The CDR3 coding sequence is TGTGTCAGCAGTCGAACCGGGACAGGAAATGAAAAACTGTTTTTT. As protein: CVSSRTGTGNEKLFF.

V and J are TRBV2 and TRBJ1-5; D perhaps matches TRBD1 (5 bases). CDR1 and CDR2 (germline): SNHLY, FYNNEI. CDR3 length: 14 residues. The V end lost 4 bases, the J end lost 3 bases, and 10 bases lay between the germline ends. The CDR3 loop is CASSVQGYNQPQHF. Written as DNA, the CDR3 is TGTGCCAGCAGTGTTCAGGGATACAATCAGCCCCAGCATTTT.

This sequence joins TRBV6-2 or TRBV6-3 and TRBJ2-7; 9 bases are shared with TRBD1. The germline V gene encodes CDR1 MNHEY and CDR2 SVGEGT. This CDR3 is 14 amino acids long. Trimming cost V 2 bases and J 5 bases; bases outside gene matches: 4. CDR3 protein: CASSYRDRGNEQYF. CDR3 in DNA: TGTGCCAGCAGTTACCGTGACAGGGGGAACGAGCAGTACTTC.

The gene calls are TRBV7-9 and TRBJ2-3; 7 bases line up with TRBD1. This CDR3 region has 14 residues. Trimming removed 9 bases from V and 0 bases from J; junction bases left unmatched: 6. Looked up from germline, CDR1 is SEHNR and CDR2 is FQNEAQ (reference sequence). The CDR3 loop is CASKQGPSTDTQYF. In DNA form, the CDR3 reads TGTGCCAGTAAACAGGGGCCTAGCACAGATACGCAGTATTTT.

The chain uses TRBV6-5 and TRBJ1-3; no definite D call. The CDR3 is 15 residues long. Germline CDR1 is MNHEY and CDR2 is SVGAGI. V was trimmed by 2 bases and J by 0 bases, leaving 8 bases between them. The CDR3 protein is CASSYLWGSGNTIYF. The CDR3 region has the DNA TGTGCCAGCAGTTACCTTTGGGGCTCTGGAAACACCATATATTTT.

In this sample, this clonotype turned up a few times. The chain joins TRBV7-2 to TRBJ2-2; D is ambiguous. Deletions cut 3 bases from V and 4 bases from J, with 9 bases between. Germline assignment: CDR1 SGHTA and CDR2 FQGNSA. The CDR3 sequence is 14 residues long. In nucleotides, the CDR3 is TGTGCCAGCAGCTTTTGGGGAAGCACCGGGGAGCTGTTTTTT. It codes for CASSFWGSTGELFF.

CDR3 residues: CASLTGGSAGTEAFF. The DNA of the CDR3 is TGTGCCAGCCTAACCGGAGGGAGTGCGGGCACTGAAGCTTTCTTT. The V and J genes are TRBV28 and TRBJ1-1; D is ambiguous. CDR3 length: 15 amino acids. CDR1 MDHEN and CDR2 SYDVKM come from the germline V gene. Trimming stripped 8 bases from V and 4 bases from J, with 20 bases between.

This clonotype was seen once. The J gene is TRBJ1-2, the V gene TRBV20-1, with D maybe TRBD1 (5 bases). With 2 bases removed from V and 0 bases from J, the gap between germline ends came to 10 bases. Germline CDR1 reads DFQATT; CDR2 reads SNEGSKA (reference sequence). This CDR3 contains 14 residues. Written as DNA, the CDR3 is TGCAGTGCTAGAAGAGGGGCCTCTAACTATGGCTACACCTTC. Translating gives CSARRGASNYGYTF.

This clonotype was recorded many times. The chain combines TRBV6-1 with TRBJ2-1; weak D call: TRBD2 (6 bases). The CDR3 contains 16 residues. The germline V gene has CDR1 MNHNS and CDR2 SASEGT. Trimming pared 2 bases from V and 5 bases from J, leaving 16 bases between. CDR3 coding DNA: TGTGCCAGCAGTGAATACGTCGGGACTTCAAACAATGAGCAGTTCTTC. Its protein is CASSEYVGTSNNEQFF.

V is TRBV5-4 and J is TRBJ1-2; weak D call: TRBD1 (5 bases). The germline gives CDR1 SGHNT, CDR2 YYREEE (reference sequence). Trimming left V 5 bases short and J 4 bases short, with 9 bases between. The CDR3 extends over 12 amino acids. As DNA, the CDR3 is TGTGCCAGCAGATGGGACGGCTATGGCTACACCTTC. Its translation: CASRWDGYGYTF.

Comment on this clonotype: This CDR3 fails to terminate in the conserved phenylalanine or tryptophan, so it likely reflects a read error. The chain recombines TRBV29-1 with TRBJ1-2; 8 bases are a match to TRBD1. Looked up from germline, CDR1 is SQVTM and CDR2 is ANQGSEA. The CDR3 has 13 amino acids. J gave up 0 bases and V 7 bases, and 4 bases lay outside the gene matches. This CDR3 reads CSATGASNYGYTS. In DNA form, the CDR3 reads TGCAGCGCGACAGGGGCATCTAACTATGGCTACACCTCC.

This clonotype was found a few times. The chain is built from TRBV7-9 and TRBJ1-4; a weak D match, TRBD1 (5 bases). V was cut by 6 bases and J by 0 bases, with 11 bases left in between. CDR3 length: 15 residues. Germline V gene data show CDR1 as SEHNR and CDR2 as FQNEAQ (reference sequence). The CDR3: CASSTVGATNEKLFF. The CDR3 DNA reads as TGTGCCAGCAGTACCGTGGGGGCAACTAATGAAAAACTGTTTTTT.